These 26 T cell receptor beta chains were all obtained from the same sample, sequenced in a study of T cells in Graves' hyperthyroidism and ophthalmopathy. Authors of the study amplified TCR beta CDR3 regions from RNA transcripts. The primer set for the first-round RT-PCR of the TCR CDR3 was HTBI. In TCRdb, the multiplex PCR reads were re-called with MiXCR into one record per CDR3 protein. The sample consists of some 560,000 distinct CDR3 sequences, around 14% of them appearing once. Input material: blood. Every receptor here comes from a young woman with Graves' hyperthyroidism.

This clonotype was detected ten times or more. The V gene is TRBV5-6, the J gene TRBJ1-1; D is undetermined. Germline V gives CDR1 SGHDT, CDR2 YYEEEE. V was shortened by 7 bases and J by 6 bases, with 10 bases between the two germline ends. The CDR3 length is 11 residues. CDR3 amino acids: CASHLHSEAFF. As DNA, the CDR3 is TGTGCCAGCCACCTGCACTCTGAAGCTTTCTTT.

The gene calls are TRBV19 and TRBJ2-1, with D perhaps matching TRBD2 (5 bases). Germline V gene sequence: CDR1 LNHDA, CDR2 SQIVND (reference sequence). The V gene lost 3 bases and the J gene lost 4 bases, with 31 bases spanning the gap. The CDR3 sequence is 21 residues long. CDR3 sequence reads: CASSIVSAVGVSGGRYNEQFF. As DNA, the CDR3 is TGTGCCAGTAGTATCGTTAGTGCGGTCGGCGTCAGCGGCGGGCGTTACAATGAGCAGTTCTTC.

This clonotype was seen ten or more times. The chain has TRBV5-1 and TRBJ2-7, with a weak D call TRBD2 (6 bases). The germline CDR1 and CDR2 sequences are SGHRS and YFSETQ. Trimming removed 4 bases from V and 1 base from J, with 15 bases in between. This CDR3 region has 15 residues. The CDR3 region is CASSIGRGTSYEQYF. CDR3 in DNA: TGCGCCAGCAGCATAGGACGGGGGACTTCCTACGAGCAGTACTTC.

This clonotype was observed many times. This chain uses TRBV5-5 with TRBJ2-5; the D gene is possibly TRBD1 (5 bases). The CDR3 is made up of 16 amino acids. Trimming stripped 0 bases from V and 1 base from J, with 13 bases between. Looked up from germline, CDR1 is SGHKS and CDR2 is YYEKEE (reference sequence). This chain's CDR3 is CASSLAIAGSQETQYF. The CDR3 nucleotides are TGTGCCAGCAGCTTGGCCATAGCAGGGTCCCAAGAGACCCAGTACTTC.

This clonotype was counted at least ten times. The chain recombines TRBV11-3 with TRBJ2-1; D might be TRBD2 (6 bases). The CDR3 is 15 amino acids. Germline V gene sequence: CDR1 SGHNT, CDR2 YENEEA. V lost 5 bases, J lost 0 bases, and 11 bases lay in between. CDR3 sequence: CASSRRGNSYNEQFF. The CDR3 DNA sequence: TGTGCCAGCAGCCGCCGGGGGAACTCCTACAATGAGCAGTTCTTC.

This clonotype has ten or more counts. The chain uses TRBV6-2 or TRBV6-3 and TRBJ2-5; maybe TRBD1 (6 bases). The length of the CDR3 is 15 residues. Per the germline V gene, CDR1 is MNHEY and CDR2 is SVGEGT. Trimming cost V 2 bases and J 5 bases, with 15 bases left between them. DNA of the CDR3: TGTGCCAGCAGTTACGCTACAGGGTCCGGGGAGACCCAGTACTTC. It translates to CASSYATGSGETQYF.

The chain recombines TRBV19 with TRBJ2-7; 7 bases are a match to TRBD2. The CDR3 covers 16 residues. Germline V CDR1 and CDR2: LNHDA, SQIVND (reference sequence). Losses at the gene ends were 2 bases for V and 0 bases for J; bases not matched to a gene: 7. The CDR3 loop is CASSILASGTSYEQYF. Here the CDR3 DNA reads TGTGCCAGTAGTATACTGGCTAGCGGTACCTCCTACGAGCAGTACTTC.

This clonotype has at least ten counts. This chain connects TRBV27 to TRBJ1-6; 9 bases line up with TRBD1. The CDR3 sequence is 16 residues long. V was clipped by 5 bases and J by 4 bases; unmatched bases: 6. Germline lookup yields CDR1 MNHEY and CDR2 SMNVEV (reference sequence). The CDR3 is CASSPDRGGYNSPLHF. The DNA of the CDR3 is TGTGCCAGCAGTCCGGACAGGGGCGGATATAATTCACCCCTCCACTTT.

There are many counts of this clonotype. The V and J genes are TRBV29-1 and TRBJ1-2; tentatively, D is TRBD1 (5 bases). Germline V lookup: CDR1 SQVTM, CDR2 ANQGSEA. This CDR3 spans 14 amino acids. V was clipped by 4 bases and J by 4 bases, with 16 bases between them. CDR3 region: CSVAVTGQGYGYTF. CDR3 DNA sequence: TGCAGCGTTGCTGTCACAGGCCAGGGCTATGGCTACACCTTC.

The rearrangement links TRBV5-1 to TRBJ2-7; weak D call: TRBD2 (5 bases). This CDR3 region has 14 residues. V shed 4 bases and J shed 3 bases, with 14 bases lying between them. The germline gives CDR1 SGHRS, CDR2 YFSETQ. This CDR3 is CASSGSGGGYEQYF. CDR3 DNA: TGCGCCAGCAGCGGGAGCGGAGGCGGCTACGAGCAGTACTTC. Full variable domain (rest looked up from reference TRBV5-1 and TRBJ2-7): KAGVTQTPRYLIKTRGQQVTLSCSPISGHRSVSWYQQTPGQGLQFLFEYFSETQRNKGNFPGRFSGRQFSNSRSEMNVSTLELGDSALYLCASSGSGGGYEQYFGPGTRLTVT.

The chain uses TRBV6-5 and TRBJ1-5; 9 nucleotides line up with TRBD1. The length of the CDR3 is 16 residues. Germline-derived CDR1 and CDR2 are MNHEY and SVGAGI. The junction had 8 bases not matched to a gene; V was cut back by 4 bases and J by 4 bases. The CDR3 region has the DNA TGTGCCAGCAGTTTAGGGCGGGACAGGGCAAATCAGCCCCAGCATTTT. Its protein is CASSLGRDRANQPQHF.

This clonotype was observed many times. The CDR3 is CASSLGVGMNTEAFF. DNA for the CDR3: TGTGCCAGCAGCTTAGGTGTGGGGATGAACACTGAAGCTTTCTTT. This chain connects TRBV11-1 to TRBJ1-1; D gene unclear. This CDR3 contains 15 residues. The V end was cut by 1 base, the J end by 0 bases, with 9 bases between. In germline, CDR1 is SGHAT, CDR2 FQDESV (reference sequence).

The table lists this clonotype with a few counts. V gene TRBV12-3 or TRBV12-4 combines with J gene TRBJ2-2, with no clear D. CDR3 length: 15 residues. Trimming shortened V by 3 bases and J by 6 bases, and 14 bases separated the two germline ends. The CDR3 loop is CASSLRQIGSGELFF. Written as DNA, the CDR3 is TGTGCCAGCAGTTTGAGACAAATAGGGTCCGGGGAGCTGTTTTTT.

This clonotype was detected a few times. V is TRBV12-5 and J is TRBJ2-2; D gene ambiguous. The V gene's germline CDR1 is LGHNT and CDR2 FRNRAP. V was clipped by 9 bases and J by 3 bases, with 14 bases between them. This CDR3 is 14 amino acids long. The CDR3 sequence: CASRLSYDTGELFF. CDR3 DNA: TGTGCTAGCCGACTCAGCTATGACACCGGGGAGCTGTTTTTT.

In this sample, this clonotype turned up a few times. The chain couples TRBV20-1 to TRBJ2-3; 7 nucleotides line up with TRBD2. The length of the CDR3 is 14 residues. V was pared by 3 bases and J by 4 bases, with 7 bases of the junction left unmatched. Germline V gene sequence: CDR1 DFQATT, CDR2 SNEGSKA (reference sequence). CDR3 DNA sequence: TGCAGTGCTAGTAACGGGAGGTCCGCAGATACGCAGTATTTT. Translating it yields CSASNGRSADTQYF.

V is TRBV27 and J is TRBJ2-1, with 11 positions matching TRBD2. In germline, CDR1 is MNHEY, CDR2 SMNVEV (reference sequence). The ends lost 6 bases at V and 5 bases at J; junction bases unmatched: 6. The CDR3 loop spans 15 amino acids. The CDR3 bases are TGTGCCAGCAGGATAGGGACTAGCGGAAACAATGAGCAGTTCTTC. It specifies CASRIGTSGNNEQFF.

This clonotype occurred many times. The V and J genes are TRBV7-9 and TRBJ2-2; 9 bases fit TRBD2. Losses at the gene ends were 8 bases for V and 7 bases for J; bases not matched to a gene: 2. This CDR3 is built from 12 residues. Germline lookup yields CDR1 SEHNR and CDR2 FQNEAQ (reference sequence). The CDR3 is CASRGRVGELFF. The CDR3 nucleotides read TGTGCCAGCCGCGGGAGGGTCGGGGAGCTGTTTTTT.

This clonotype was counted only a few times. The rearrangement links TRBV10-1 to TRBJ2-2; TRBD1 matches at 9 bases. CDR3 length: 15 amino acids. The trim removed 5 bases at V and 4 bases at J, leaving 5 bases unmatched. CDR1 WNHNN and CDR2 SYGVQD come from the germline V gene (reference sequence). CDR3 in amino acids: CASSSGQGRTGELFF. The CDR3 DNA sequence: TGCGCCAGCAGTTCAGGACAGGGGCGCACCGGGGAGCTGTTTTTT.

The chain employs TRBV20-1 and TRBJ2-7; maybe TRBD2 (5 bases). CDR1 and CDR2 (germline): DFQATT, SNEGSKA (reference sequence). The CDR3 loop spans 15 amino acids. The germline V and J ends were trimmed by 7 bases and 6 bases, with 25 bases remaining between them. This CDR3 is CSVLHPAASPGEQYF. CDR3 sequence (DNA): TGCAGTGTGCTCCATCCAGCGGCTTCTCCAGGCGAGCAGTACTTC.

In this sample, this clonotype turned up a few times. The V and J genes are TRBV10-2 and TRBJ2-3; 11 bases are shared with TRBD2. With V trimmed by 10 bases and J by 4 bases, 10 bases remained unmatched. Germline CDR1 and CDR2: WSHSY and SAAADI. The CDR3 sequence is 15 residues long. The DNA of the CDR3 is TGCGCCACGCAACTAGCGGGAGTAGGGGCAGATACGCAGTATTTT. It specifies CATQLAGVGADTQYF.

This clonotype occurred a few times. This sequence joins TRBV7-9 and TRBJ1-3; D possibly corresponds to TRBD1 (6 bases). CDR3 size: 16 residues. Germline loops: CDR1 SEHNR, CDR2 FQNEAQ (reference sequence). Trimming stripped 3 bases from V and 3 bases from J, with 15 bases between. For the CDR3, the DNA is TGTGCCAGCAGCTTCAACAGGGTCGGTCTTGGAAACACCATATATTTT. Translated, it gives CASSFNRVGLGNTIYF. Using reference TRBV7-9 and TRBJ1-3 for the parts outside the CDR3, the full variable domain is DTGVSQNPRHKITKRGQNVTFRCDPISEHNRLYWYRQTLGQGPEFLTYFQNEAQLEKSRLLSDRFSAERPKGSFSTLEIQRTEQGDSAMYLCASSFNRVGLGNTIYFGEGSWLTVV.

The CDR3 region has the DNA TGTGCCAGTACAATGTCGCGGGTCGCGGACGTGCAGTACTTC. It specifies CASTMSRVADVQYF. The chain is built from TRBV11-1 and TRBJ2-7, with D possibly matching TRBD2 (5 bases). The V end lost 9 bases, the J end lost 9 bases, and 24 bases lay between the germline ends. The CDR3 runs 14 residues. Germline V gene lookup returns CDR1 SGHAT and CDR2 FQDESV (reference sequence). Full variable domain (missing parts from reference TRBV11-1 and TRBJ2-7): EAEVAQSPRYKITEKSQAVAFWCDPISGHATLYWYRQILGQGPELLVQFQDESVVDDSQLPKDRFSAERLKGVDSTLKIQPAELGDSAMYLCASTMSRVADVQYFGPGTRLTVT.

The V call is TRBV29-1, the J call TRBJ2-5, with a tentative D call TRBD1 (6 bases). The germline V gene encodes CDR1 SQVTM and CDR2 ANQGSEA. V was shortened by 3 bases and J by 4 bases, with 9 bases between the two germline ends. The CDR3 runs to 12 residues. The CDR3 protein is CSVDLGGETQYF. The CDR3 DNA follows: TGCAGCGTTGATCTAGGGGGAGAGACCCAGTACTTC. Filled out from reference TRBV29-1 and TRBJ2-5, the complete variable domain reads SAVISQKPSRDICQRGTSLTIQCQVDSQVTMMFWYRQQPGQSLTLIATANQGSEATYESGFVIDKFPISRPNLTFSTLTVSNMSPEDSSIYLCSVDLGGETQYFGPGTRLLVL.

This clonotype was counted many times. The CDR3 is CASSLSKKNEQFF. CDR3 in DNA: TGTGCCAGCAGTTTGAGTAAGAAGAATGAGCAGTTCTTC. The chain carries TRBV27 and TRBJ2-1; no definite D call. CDR1 MNHEY and CDR2 SMNVEV come from the germline V gene (reference sequence). V was shortened by 3 bases and J by 7 bases, with 10 bases between the two germline ends. The CDR3 consists of 13 residues.

This clonotype has a handful of counts. The chain carries TRBV7-2 and TRBJ1-1; D is ambiguous. Germline V gene sequence: CDR1 SGHTA, CDR2 FQGNSA. V was pared by 2 bases and J by 7 bases, with 8 bases between. The CDR3 covers 12 residues. As DNA, the CDR3 is TGTGCCAGCAGCTTAAAGGGTATTGAAGCTTTCTTT. This gives the protein CASSLKGIEAFF.

As DNA, the CDR3 is TGCAGTGCAAGTCCGGGACAAGGGACGTACGAGCAGTACTTC. Residues: CSASPGQGTYEQYF. V and J are TRBV20-1 and TRBJ2-7, with D perhaps TRBD1 (6 bases). The CDR3 covers 14 residues. Per the germline V gene, CDR1 is DFQATT and CDR2 is SNEGSKA (reference sequence). V lost 6 bases and J lost 4, with 19 bases in between.